This TCR beta chain originates from a study of T cells in women clearing cervical HPV infection. Study-wide context: Cases were women with histologically confirmed HPV16-related CIN3 or worse, including a couple of invasive cancers.

CDR1 LNHDA and CDR2 SQIVND come from the germline V gene (reference sequence). There are 15 residues in the CDR3. Sequencing was performed with immunoSEQ multiplex PCR; in TCRdb, only in-frame clones are kept and a portion is missing. This table lists about 39,000 clones. Note on this clone: The antigen is not known. The read terminates 3 residues before the CDR3 end, so the remaining end is supplied by the germline J gene.

Regarding the study as a whole: Richness differences could reflect unmeasured T-cell content per sample. Cases and controls were distinguished at AUC 0.83 by richness and V genes.

The TCR was taken from a woman aged 18 to 75 with a cervical HPV16 infection that either progressed to CIN3+ or cleared (not recorded which). Sequenced input: blood buffy coat. The chain recombines TRBV19 with TRBJ2-4; D might be TRBD1 (6 bases). CDR3 DNA (partial): TGTGCCAGTAGTATAGACCTACAGGGCCCTTATGGT. This codes for CASSIDLQGPYG. The CDR3 in its entirety is CASSIDLQGPYGQYF.